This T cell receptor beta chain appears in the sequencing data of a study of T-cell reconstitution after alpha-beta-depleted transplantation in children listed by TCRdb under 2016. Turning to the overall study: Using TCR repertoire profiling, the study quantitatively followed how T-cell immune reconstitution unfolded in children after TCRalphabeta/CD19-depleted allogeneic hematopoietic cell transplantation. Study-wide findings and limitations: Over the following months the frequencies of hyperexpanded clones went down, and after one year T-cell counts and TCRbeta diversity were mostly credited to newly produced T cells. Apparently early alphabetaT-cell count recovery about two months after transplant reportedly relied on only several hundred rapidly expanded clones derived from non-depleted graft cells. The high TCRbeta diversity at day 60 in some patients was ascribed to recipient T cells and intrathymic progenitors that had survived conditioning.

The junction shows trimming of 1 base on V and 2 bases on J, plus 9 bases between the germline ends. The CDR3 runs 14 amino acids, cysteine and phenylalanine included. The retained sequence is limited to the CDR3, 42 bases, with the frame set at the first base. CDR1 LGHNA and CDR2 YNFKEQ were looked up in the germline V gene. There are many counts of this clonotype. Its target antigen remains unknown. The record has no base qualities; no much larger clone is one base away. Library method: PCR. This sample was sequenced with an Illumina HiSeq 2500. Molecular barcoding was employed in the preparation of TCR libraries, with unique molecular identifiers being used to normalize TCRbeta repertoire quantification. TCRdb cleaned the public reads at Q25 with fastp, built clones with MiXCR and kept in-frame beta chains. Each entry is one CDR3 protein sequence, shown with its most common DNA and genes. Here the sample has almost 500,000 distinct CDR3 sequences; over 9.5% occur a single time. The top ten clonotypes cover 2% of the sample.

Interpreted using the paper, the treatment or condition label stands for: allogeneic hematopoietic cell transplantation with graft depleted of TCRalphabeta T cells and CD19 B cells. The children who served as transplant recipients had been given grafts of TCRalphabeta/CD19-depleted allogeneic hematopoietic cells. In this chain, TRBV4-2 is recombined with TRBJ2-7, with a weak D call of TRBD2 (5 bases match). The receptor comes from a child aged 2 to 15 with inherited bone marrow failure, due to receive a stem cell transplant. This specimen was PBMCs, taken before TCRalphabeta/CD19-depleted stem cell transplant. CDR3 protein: CASSQVERTYEQYF. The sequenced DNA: TGTGCCAGCAGCCAAGTTGAGCGGACCTACGAGCAGTACTTC.